This TCR beta chain derives from a study of blood T cell repertoires in COVID-19. TCRdb keeps only in-frame clones here, not all; method: immunoSEQ multiplex PCR. The sample yields over 85,000 clones, 88% seen once. This clone has just one count. Germline V gene sequence: CDR1 MNHEY, CDR2 SVGAGI. With 11 bases clipped from V and 2 bases from J, the junction kept 6 bases outside the gene matches. This CDR3 spans 12 amino acids. Source material: peripheral blood. The V gene is TRBV6-5, the J gene TRBJ2-7, with TRBD1 matching 7 bases. The source of this sequence is a woman aged 45-65 years with acute or convalescent COVID-19. Here the CDR3 reads CASGRGPYEQYF. CDR3 coding DNA: TGTGCCTCCGGTAGGGGGCCCTACGAGCAGTACTTC.